A selection of T cell receptor beta chains follows, all from one sample in a study of OX40 agonist ivuxolimab in advanced cancers. Clones were read by immunoSEQ multiplex PCR, and TCRdb kept only the in-frame ones, dropping some. The data hold 25,000 to 35,000 clones, with about 80% observed a single time. The sample in question was CD4+ or CD8+ T cells sorted from blood, obtained in a trial of the OX40 agonist ivuxolimab. Receptors were obtained from an adult with an advanced solid tumor such as melanoma, head and neck, liver or kidney cancer. CDR3s include the opening cysteine and the closing phenylalanine or tryptophan. D genes are given only for firm matches. For some rows the clone size is stated as once, few or many, or as a class when expanded; others skip it.

>TRBJ1-4|14|.|.|TRBV28
TGTGCCAGCAGTGTGGGCCTCAGCGGGGAAAAACTGTTTTTT
CASSVGLSGEKLFF
>TRBJ1-1|14|.|.|TRBV7-8
TGTGCCAGCAGCTTAGTTCCAGCTTCAACTGAAGCTTTCTTT
CASSLVPASTEAFF
>TRBJ1-5|16|.|.|TRBV28
TGTGCCAGCAGCACCCTGCGCAGTTATAGCAATCAGCCCCAGCATTTT
CASSTLRSYSNQPQHF
>TRBJ1-1|14|.|.|TRBV11-2
TGTGCCAGCAGCTTAGTACGGGCAGCCACCGAAGCTTTCTTT
CASSLVRAATEAFF
>TRBJ1-3|13|.|.|TRBV5-6
TGTGCCAGCAAGCGGGGGTTTGGAAACACCATATATTTT
CASKRGFGNTIYF
>TRBJ2-7|14|.|.|TRBV5-1
TGCGCCAGCAGCTTGACGGGACAAACCTACGAGCAGTACTTC
CASSLTGQTYEQYF
>TRBJ2-7|17|TRBD2|.|TRBV5-1
TGCGCCAGCAGCTTGGGGGCTAGCGGGTTAATCTCCTACGAGCAGTACTTC
CASSLGASGLISYEQYF
>TRBJ1-1|13|.|.|TRBV6-5
TGTGCCAGCAGTTCGCCAGAGGACACTGAAGCTTTCTTT
CASSSPEDTEAFF
>TRBJ2-7|15|TRBD1|.|TRBV2
TGTGCCAGCAGTGAAAATGGACAGGGGGCCTTCGAGCAGTACTTC
CASSENGQGAFEQYF
>TRBJ2-5|16|TRBD2|.|TRBV6-1
TGTGCCAGCAGTGAATGGGGGGGGAGCGACCAAGAGACCCAGTACTTC
CASSEWGGSDQETQYF
>TRBJ1-1|14|.|.|TRBV27
TGTGCCAGCAGTTCATTAGGGGGGTTGGGTGAAGCTTTCTTT
CASSSLGGLGEAFF
>TRBJ1-4|15|.|.|TRBV27
TGTGCCAGCAGTTTCTTAGGGGCCGCTAATGAAAAACTGTTTTTT
CASSFLGAANEKLFF
>TRBJ2-3|18|TRBD1|.|TRBV7-6
TGTGCCAGCAGCGAACGGACAGGGGCGACCTGGGGGGCAGATACGCAGTATTTT
CASSERTGATWGADTQYF
>TRBJ1-1|15|TRBD1|once|TRBV18
TGTGCCAGCTCACCCCTATTTGGGACAGACACTGAAGCTTTCTTT
CASSPLFGTDTEAFF
>TRBJ1-6|13|.|.|TRBV29-1
TGCAGCGTTGCTTGGGACCCCAATTCACCCCTCCACTTT
CSVAWDPNSPLHF
>TRBJ2-7|14|.|.|TRBV6-1
TGTGCCAGCACTCAAGACGCGGGTTTCTACGAGCAGTACTTC
CASTQDAGFYEQYF
>TRBJ1-2|11|.|.|TRBV5-5
TGTGCCAGCAGCTCCAACTATGGCTACACCTTC
CASSSNYGYTF